This paragraph covers one T cell receptor (beta chain) sequence. The target antigen is unknown. These data originate in a study of CD8 T cells in ankylosing spondylitis. Study results and limitations: Within peripheral blood, clones linked to disease were CD8+ and relatively rare. A subset of motif variants has previously been described in the synovial fluid and blood of reactive arthritis.

Quantitative molecular-barcoded 5'-RACE generated the TCR beta libraries. One entry per CDR3 protein, called by TCRdb with MiXCR from the 5' RACE reads. The sample lists 190,000 or so distinct CDR3 sequences, about 13% occurring once. The specimen sequenced was blood, either unsorted or a sorted T cell fraction (not recorded which). The TCR sequence derives from a male donor with ankylosing spondylitis or in good health (not recorded which).

CDR3 amino acids: CASSRFISYNEQFF. The CDR3 nucleotides are TGTGCCAGTTCTAGGTTCATCTCCTACAATGAGCAGTTCTTC. V and J are TRBV19 and TRBJ2-1; no definite D call. The germline gives CDR1 LNHDA, CDR2 SQIVND (reference sequence). The CDR3 loop spans 14 amino acids. Between the trimmed V and J ends, which lost 8 bases and 0 bases, there was a span of 11 bases.